A selection of T cell receptor beta chains follows, all from one sample in a study of blood T cells in healthy people across ages. TCRdb analysed the 5' RACE reads with MiXCR anew, one entry per CDR3 protein. The sample lists hundreds of thousands of distinct CDR3 sequences; more than 25% were seen once. The data also belong to a second study, concerning T cells of mothers and their children.

Source material: blood. The receptor source for this set is a boy aged 10-17 years in good health. CDR3s include the opening cysteine and the closing phenylalanine or tryptophan. D genes are given only for firm matches. The size field is filled for only some rows; it gives once, few, many or a size class.

J gene: TRBJ2-7
D gene: TRBD1
V gene: TRBV5-1
clone size: once
CDR3 protein: CASSVEQGTYEQYF
CDR3 DNA: TGCGCCAGCAGCGTCGAACAGGGGACCTACGAGCAGTACTTC

J gene: TRBJ2-7
D gene: TRBD1
V gene: TRBV2
clone size: .
CDR3 protein: CASSEGRGREEQYF
CDR3 DNA: TGTGCCAGCAGTGAGGGTAGGGGGCGTGAAGAGCAGTACTTC

J gene: TRBJ1-1
D gene: .
V gene: TRBV20-1
clone size: few
CDR3 protein: CSAKQGYTEAFF
CDR3 DNA: TGCAGTGCCAAACAAGGGTATACTGAAGCTTTCTTT

J gene: TRBJ1-6
D gene: .
V gene: TRBV30
clone size: few
CDR3 protein: CAWGGRNSPLHF
CDR3 DNA: TGTGCCTGGGGGGGGCGGAATTCACCCCTCCACTTT

J gene: TRBJ2-7
D gene: .
V gene: TRBV7-9
clone size: .
CDR3 protein: CASSPRDTSSYEQYF
CDR3 DNA: TGTGCCAGCAGCCCACGGGACACCTCCTCCTACGAGCAGTACTTC

J gene: TRBJ2-3
D gene: .
V gene: TRBV3-1
clone size: few
CDR3 protein: CASSHRDGPSTDTQYF
CDR3 DNA: TGTGCCAGCAGCCACAGGGACGGTCCTAGCACAGATACGCAGTATTTT

J gene: TRBJ1-4
D gene: TRBD1
V gene: TRBV11-2
clone size: few
CDR3 protein: CASSSRQGKRSWEKLFF
CDR3 DNA: TGTGCCAGCAGCTCGAGACAGGGGAAGAGGAGTTGGGAAAAACTGTTTTTT

J gene: TRBJ1-6
D gene: .
V gene: TRBV5-1
clone size: few
CDR3 protein: CASSLPTTGNDNSPLHF
CDR3 DNA: TGCGCCAGCAGCTTGCCCACTACAGGGAATGATAATTCACCCCTCCACTTT

J gene: TRBJ1-2
D gene: .
V gene: TRBV30
clone size: few
CDR3 protein: CAWSPRGGGYTF
CDR3 DNA: TGTGCCTGGAGTCCGCGCGGGGGAGGCTACACCTTC

J gene: TRBJ2-3
D gene: TRBD2
V gene: TRBV10-3
clone size: .
CDR3 protein: CAISEGERGLFTDTQYF
CDR3 DNA: TGTGCCATCAGTGAGGGGGAGCGGGGGCTCTTCACAGATACGCAGTATTTT

J gene: TRBJ2-7
D gene: TRBD1
V gene: TRBV7-2
clone size: .
CDR3 protein: CASSLGRGTGAHEQYF
CDR3 DNA: TGTGCCAGCAGCTTAGGGAGGGGGACAGGGGCCCACGAGCAGTACTTC

J gene: TRBJ1-3
D gene: .
V gene: TRBV7-2
clone size: few
CDR3 protein: CASSLERAPGNTIYF
CDR3 DNA: TGTGCCAGCAGCTTAGAACGGGCCCCGGGAAACACCATATATTTT

J gene: TRBJ2-4
D gene: .
V gene: TRBV29-1
clone size: few
CDR3 protein: CSVAFGTGAKNIQYF
CDR3 DNA: TGCAGCGTTGCGTTCGGTACGGGAGCCAAAAACATTCAGTACTTC

J gene: TRBJ2-5
D gene: .
V gene: TRBV6-5
clone size: .
CDR3 protein: CASSYSSGNRETQYF
CDR3 DNA: TGTGCCAGCAGTTACTCGTCCGGGAATAGAGAGACCCAGTACTTC

J gene: TRBJ2-1
D gene: TRBD1
V gene: TRBV6-1
clone size: .
CDR3 protein: CASRGGVYRGPSSSYNEQFF
CDR3 DNA: TGTGCCAGCAGGGGAGGGGTTTACAGGGGGCCGAGTAGCTCCTACAATGAGCAGTTCTTC

J gene: TRBJ2-2
D gene: .
V gene: TRBV14
clone size: .
CDR3 protein: CASSQDHLNTGELFF
CDR3 DNA: TGTGCCAGCAGCCAAGATCACTTGAACACCGGGGAGCTGTTTTTT

J gene: TRBJ1-1
D gene: .
V gene: TRBV5-1
clone size: .
CDR3 protein: CVSSLAGTRPSEAFF
CDR3 DNA: TGCGTCAGCAGCTTGGCCGGGACGCGCCCCAGCGAAGCTTTCTTT

J gene: TRBJ2-1
D gene: .
V gene: TRBV20-1
clone size: once
CDR3 protein: CSASMGSEQFF
CDR3 DNA: TGCAGTGCTAGTATGGGGAGCGAGCAGTTCTTC

J gene: TRBJ2-7
D gene: TRBD2
V gene: TRBV9
clone size: .
CDR3 protein: CASSVATGGGEQYF
CDR3 DNA: TGTGCCAGCAGCGTAGCTACCGGCGGGGGCGAGCAGTACTTC

J gene: TRBJ2-5
D gene: TRBD2
V gene: TRBV10-2
clone size: few
CDR3 protein: CASKAGVGTQYF
CDR3 DNA: TGCGCCAGCAAAGCGGGGGTGGGGACCCAGTACTTC

J gene: TRBJ2-5
D gene: TRBD2
V gene: TRBV5-1
clone size: few
CDR3 protein: CASRPTSVTETQYF
CDR3 DNA: TGCGCCAGCAGACCTACTAGCGTCACCGAGACCCAGTACTTC

J gene: TRBJ1-1
D gene: .
V gene: TRBV21-1
clone size: .
CDR3 protein: CASSRDSGTENTEAFF
CDR3 DNA: TGTGCCAGCAGCAGAGATTCCGGGACAGAGAACACTGAAGCTTTCTTT

J gene: TRBJ2-2
D gene: TRBD1
V gene: TRBV29-1
clone size: .
CDR3 protein: CSVEQGTGELFF
CDR3 DNA: TGCAGCGTAGAACAGGGGACCGGGGAGCTGTTTTTT

J gene: TRBJ2-3
D gene: .
V gene: TRBV6-2/TRBV6-3
clone size: .
CDR3 protein: CASTDPGGGSDTQYF
CDR3 DNA: TGTGCCAGCACCGATCCGGGCGGTGGGTCCGATACGCAGTATTTT

J gene: TRBJ2-5
D gene: .
V gene: TRBV24-1
clone size: .
CDR3 protein: CATSDNRVGQETQYF
CDR3 DNA: TGTGCCACCAGTGACAACAGGGTTGGCCAAGAGACCCAGTACTTC

J gene: TRBJ2-4
D gene: .
V gene: TRBV13
clone size: few
CDR3 protein: CASTSSLAKNIQYF
CDR3 DNA: TGTGCCAGCACCTCCTCGTTAGCCAAAAACATTCAGTACTTC

J gene: TRBJ1-2
D gene: .
V gene: TRBV15
clone size: few
CDR3 protein: CATSRAGHLTNYGYTF
CDR3 DNA: TGTGCCACCAGCAGAGCGGGACATCTTACTAACTATGGCTACACCTTC

J gene: TRBJ1-4
D gene: TRBD1
V gene: TRBV12-5
clone size: .
CDR3 protein: CASGLISGTEDEKLFF
CDR3 DNA: TGTGCTAGTGGTTTGATCTCCGGGACAGAGGATGAAAAACTGTTTTTT

J gene: TRBJ2-2
D gene: .
V gene: TRBV5-5
clone size: .
CDR3 protein: CASSLFLGVNTGELFF
CDR3 DNA: TGTGCCAGCAGCTTGTTTCTAGGTGTTAACACCGGGGAGCTGTTTTTT

J gene: TRBJ2-1
D gene: TRBD1
V gene: TRBV10-1
clone size: .
CDR3 protein: CARGGQGTVVEQFF
CDR3 DNA: TGCGCCAGGGGGGGACAGGGGACTGTGGTTGAGCAGTTCTTC

J gene: TRBJ2-2
D gene: .
V gene: TRBV7-7
clone size: .
CDR3 protein: CASSLEGPTTNTGELFF
CDR3 DNA: TGTGCCAGCAGCTTAGAGGGCCCTACAACGAACACCGGGGAGCTGTTTTTT

J gene: TRBJ1-4
D gene: .
V gene: TRBV7-9
clone size: .
CDR3 protein: CASSLAAGSGEKLFF
CDR3 DNA: TGCGCCAGCAGCTTAGCGGCAGGGTCGGGTGAAAAACTGTTTTTT

J gene: TRBJ1-2
D gene: .
V gene: TRBV29-1
clone size: few
CDR3 protein: CSVAGTDYGYTF
CDR3 DNA: TGCAGCGTTGCCGGGACGGACTATGGCTACACCTTC

J gene: TRBJ2-7
D gene: .
V gene: TRBV7-2
clone size: .
CDR3 protein: CASSLPQGSSSYEQYF
CDR3 DNA: TGTGCCAGCAGCTTACCTCAGGGGTCTAGCTCCTACGAGCAGTACTTC

J gene: TRBJ2-1
D gene: .
V gene: TRBV3-1
clone size: .
CDR3 protein: CASSQGVSGYNEQFF
CDR3 DNA: TGTGCCAGCAGCCAAGGCGTTAGCGGATACAATGAGCAGTTCTTC

J gene: TRBJ2-7
D gene: TRBD1
V gene: TRBV20-1
clone size: .
CDR3 protein: CSARDPLGTGDEQYF
CDR3 DNA: TGCAGTGCTAGAGACCCCTTAGGGACAGGGGACGAGCAGTACTTC

J gene: TRBJ1-5
D gene: .
V gene: TRBV10-3
clone size: .
CDR3 protein: CAIWRGGDQPQHF
CDR3 DNA: TGTGCCATCTGGAGGGGAGGGGATCAGCCCCAGCATTTT

J gene: TRBJ2-7
D gene: .
V gene: TRBV20-1
clone size: .
CDR3 protein: CSAPSPALYEQYF
CDR3 DNA: TGCAGTGCTCCCTCCCCGGCCCTCTACGAGCAGTACTTC

J gene: TRBJ2-5
D gene: .
V gene: TRBV20-1
clone size: .
CDR3 protein: CSGSSLQETQYF
CDR3 DNA: TGCAGCGGCTCCAGCTTACAAGAGACCCAGTACTTC

J gene: TRBJ1-3
D gene: .
V gene: TRBV7-7
clone size: few
CDR3 protein: CASSKGGPGNTIYF
CDR3 DNA: TGTGCTAGCAGCAAGGGGGGCCCTGGAAACACCATATATTTT

J gene: TRBJ2-1
D gene: .
V gene: TRBV12-3/TRBV12-4
clone size: few
CDR3 protein: CASSLFLRKGSYNEQFF
CDR3 DNA: TGTGCCAGCAGTTTGTTCCTGCGGAAAGGATCCTACAATGAGCAGTTCTTC

J gene: TRBJ2-7
D gene: TRBD1
V gene: TRBV20-1
clone size: .
CDR3 protein: CSARDGDRASYEQYF
CDR3 DNA: TGCAGTGCTAGAGATGGGGACAGGGCCTCCTACGAGCAGTACTTC

J gene: TRBJ2-5
D gene: .
V gene: TRBV3-1
clone size: .
CDR3 protein: CASSPIGRETQYF
CDR3 DNA: TGTGCCAGCAGTCCGATAGGGAGGGAGACCCAGTACTTC

J gene: TRBJ1-2
D gene: .
V gene: TRBV10-3
clone size: .
CDR3 protein: CAISESTTHYGYTF
CDR3 DNA: TGTGCCATCAGTGAGTCGACTACCCACTATGGCTACACCTTC

J gene: TRBJ2-1
D gene: TRBD2
V gene: TRBV7-6
clone size: .
CDR3 protein: CASSTPGGNYNEQFF
CDR3 DNA: TGTGCCAGTTCAACTCCGGGGGGGAATTACAATGAGCAGTTCTTC

J gene: TRBJ2-5
D gene: .
V gene: TRBV20-1
clone size: .
CDR3 protein: CSAGNSETQYF
CDR3 DNA: TGCAGTGCTGGTAATTCAGAGACCCAGTACTTC

J gene: TRBJ1-3
D gene: .
V gene: TRBV5-1
clone size: .
CDR3 protein: CASRFDSPSGNTIYF
CDR3 DNA: TGCGCCAGCAGGTTTGACTCCCCCTCTGGAAACACCATATATTTT

J gene: TRBJ1-2
D gene: .
V gene: TRBV13
clone size: .
CDR3 protein: CASSPFNVQQDGYTF
CDR3 DNA: TGTGCCAGCAGCCCGTTTAACGTCCAACAGGATGGCTACACCTTC

J gene: TRBJ2-7
D gene: .
V gene: TRBV2
clone size: many
CDR3 protein: CASSVGDSYEQYF
CDR3 DNA: TGTGCCAGCAGTGTGGGGGACTCCTACGAGCAGTACTTC

J gene: TRBJ2-1
D gene: .
V gene: TRBV5-1
clone size: few
CDR3 protein: CASSGGLALNEQFF
CDR3 DNA: TGCGCCAGCAGCGGGGGGCTAGCTCTCAATGAGCAGTTCTTC